Listed here are 31 T cell receptor beta chains from one sample, sequenced in a study of cytotoxic CD8 clonotypes in ibrutinib-treated CLL. The assay was immunoSEQ multiplex PCR, and TCRdb's table has in-frame clones only and misses some. The sample records 60,000 to 70,000 clones, less than 60% being singletons. The sequences come from PBMCs, collected after 12 months of ibrutinib treatment. The receptor source for this set is a human donor with chronic lymphocytic leukemia.

The chain carries TRBV27 and TRBJ2-2; TRBD1 matches 8 bases. V gave up 6 bases and J gave up 6 bases; unmatched junction bases: 6. Germline V gene sequence: CDR1 MNHEY, CDR2 SMNVEV (reference sequence). The CDR3 extends over 14 amino acids. The CDR3 here is CASSPDREAGELFF. DNA of the CDR3: TGTGCCAGCAGCCCGGACAGGGAGGCCGGGGAGCTGTTTTTT.

The chain links TRBV6-1 to TRBJ1-1, with D unresolved. Germline V CDR1 and CDR2: MNHNS, SASEGT. V lost 2 bases and J lost 1, with 8 bases in between. CDR3 length: 14 amino acids. The CDR3, as DNA: TGTGCCAGCAGTGAACGGATGGGGAACACTGAAGCTTTCTTT. This encodes CASSERMGNTEAFF.

This sequence joins TRBV10-3 and TRBJ1-3; D gene unclear. This CDR3 is 13 amino acids long. Germline CDR1 is ENHRY and CDR2 is SYGVKD. V lost 7 bases to trimming and J lost 2 bases, with 9 bases between them. The CDR3 spells CAITREPGNTIYF. The CDR3 DNA follows: TGTGCCATCACTAGGGAACCTGGAAACACCATATATTTT.

This rearrangement joins TRBV6-6 to TRBJ1-3; D unresolved. CDR1 and CDR2 (germline): MNHNY, SVGAGI (reference sequence). V was cut by 3 bases and J by 0 bases, with 6 bases left in between. The CDR3 runs to 14 residues. This chain's CDR3 is CASSYDFSGNTIYF. The CDR3 DNA reads as TGTGCCAGCAGTTATGACTTCTCTGGAAACACCATATATTTT.

The J gene is TRBJ1-2, the V gene TRBV5-4; 11 bases match TRBD1. This CDR3 comprises 15 residues. After removal of 0 bases from V and 6 bases from J, the junction contained 4 bases not matched to a gene. From germline, CDR1 is SGHNT and CDR2 YYREEE (reference sequence). CDR3 nucleotide sequence: TGTGCCAGCAGCTTGGCGGGACAGGGGGAAAATGGCTACACCTTC. This gives the protein CASSLAGQGENGYTF.

This clone has just one count. The V and J genes are TRBV18 and TRBJ2-5; weak D call: TRBD1 (7 bases). Trimming took 6 bases from V and 6 from J, leaving 23 bases between them. The CDR3 has 16 amino acids. The germline V gene encodes CDR1 KGHSH and CDR2 LQKENI. CDR3 amino acids: CASSSTSGGGGQTQYF. The CDR3 nucleotides are TGTGCCAGCTCTTCGACGTCAGGAGGGGGCGGCCAGACCCAGTACTTC.

This chain links TRBV7-2 with TRBJ1-1, with D perhaps matching TRBD1 (5 bases). With 5 bases removed from V and 5 bases from J, the gap between germline ends came to 15 bases. The germline CDR1 and CDR2 sequences are SGHTA and FQGNSA. This CDR3 comprises 14 residues. Here the CDR3 reads CASSTSQGRTEAFF. In DNA form, the CDR3 reads TGTGCCAGCAGCACGAGTCAGGGAAGGACTGAAGCTTTCTTT.

J is TRBJ2-7 and V is TRBV7-2, with D perhaps matching TRBD2 (5 bases). Germline-derived CDR1 and CDR2 are SGHTA and FQGNSA. CDR3 size: 15 residues. Trimming stripped 7 bases from V and 0 bases from J, with 16 bases between. Here the CDR3 reads CASTQSGPSSYEQYF. The CDR3 DNA reads TGTGCCAGCACCCAAAGCGGACCGAGCTCCTACGAGCAGTACTTC.

V usage is TRBV5-1 and J usage is TRBJ1-1, with 7 bases that match TRBD1. V shed 6 bases, J shed 0 bases, and the junction held 11 bases outside the gene matches. CDR3 size: 16 residues. Germline lookup yields CDR1 SGHRS and CDR2 YFSETQ. The CDR3 DNA reads TGCGCCAGCACCTTCGACCGAGGGGGCCTGAACACTGAAGCTTTCTTT. The encoded protein is CASTFDRGGLNTEAFF.

CDR3: CASITVGGITF. The CDR3 DNA is TGTGCCAGCATTACCGTGGGGGGTATAACCTTC. The rearrangement joins TRBV6-1 to TRBJ1-2; TRBD1 might be the D (5 bases). V was cut by 7 bases and J by 14 bases, with 17 bases left in between. CDR3 length: 11 amino acids. Germline lookup yields CDR1 MNHNS and CDR2 SASEGT.

The chain is built from TRBV27 and TRBJ2-3; D not certain. V shed 7 bases and J shed 2 bases, with 7 bases lying between them. CDR1 and CDR2 (germline): MNHEY, SMNVEV (reference sequence). The CDR3 is 12 amino acids. The CDR3 sequence is CASISLTDTQYF. The CDR3 DNA reads TGTGCCAGCATCAGTCTCACAGATACGCAGTATTTT.

This clone was found once. V gene TRBV5-6 combines with J gene TRBJ1-5; D ambiguous. The CDR3 sequence is 14 residues long. Germline V gene sequence: CDR1 SGHDT, CDR2 YYEEEE. V was trimmed by 0 bases and J by 2 bases, leaving 6 bases between them. This CDR3 is CASSLAGGNQPQHF. CDR3 in DNA: TGTGCCAGCAGCTTGGCCGGTGGCAATCAGCCCCAGCATTTT.

This clone was counted between two and nine times. The V and J genes are TRBV29-1 and TRBJ1-2; D remains ambiguous. Trimming took off 0 bases at V and 5 bases at J, with 4 bases between the two ends. The CDR3 extends over 11 amino acids. The V gene's germline CDR1 is SQVTM and CDR2 ANQGSEA. This CDR3 reads CSVEEVYGYTF. In DNA form, the CDR3 reads TGCAGCGTTGAAGAAGTTTATGGCTACACCTTC.

This clone was observed a few times. The rearrangement uses TRBV19 and TRBJ2-2; no clear D gene. Trimming left V 6 bases short and J 5 bases short, with 7 bases between. CDR1 is LNHDA and CDR2 is SQIVND in the germline V gene (reference sequence). CDR3 size: 12 residues. The CDR3 DNA is TGTGCCAGTAGAGACTCAACCGGGGAGCTGTTTTTT. It is translated as CASRDSTGELFF.

V and J are TRBV2 and TRBJ2-3, with a possible D match to TRBD2 (6 bases). V was cut by 3 bases and J by 1 base, with 11 bases left in between. Per germline, CDR1 SNHLY and CDR2 FYNNEI. The CDR3 contains 15 residues. CDR3 residues: CASSDGGVGTDTQYF. The CDR3 coding sequence is TGTGCCAGCAGTGATGGCGGGGTGGGCACAGATACGCAGTATTTT.

J is TRBJ2-5 and V is TRBV5-1; D not resolved. CDR1 and CDR2 (germline): SGHRS, YFSETQ. The CDR3 loop spans 13 amino acids. Trimming took 6 bases from V and 4 from J, leaving 13 bases between them. In DNA form, the CDR3 reads TGCGCCAGCACGAGTAAACCCCCAGAGACCCAGTACTTC. It is translated as CASTSKPPETQYF. Together with reference TRBV5-1 and TRBJ2-5, the CDR3 gives the full variable domain: KAGVTQTPRYLIKTRGQQVTLSCSPISGHRSVSWYQQTPGQGLQFLFEYFSETQRNKGNFPGRFSGRQFSNSRSEMNVSTLELGDSALYLCASTSKPPETQYFGPGTRLLVL.

This clone was seen just once. The rearrangement links TRBV28 to TRBJ1-2; 9 bases align to TRBD1. The CDR3 contains 15 residues. The junction had 8 bases not matched to a gene; V was cut back by 2 bases and J by 7 bases. Germline CDR1 is MDHEN and CDR2 is SYDVKM. The CDR3 is CASSLADRGSIGYTF. DNA for the CDR3: TGTGCCAGCAGTTTAGCGGACAGGGGATCTATTGGCTACACCTTC.

V gene TRBV10-1 combines with J gene TRBJ2-3; maybe TRBD1 (6 bases). The CDR3 covers 15 residues. Trimming shortened V by 2 bases and J by 0 bases, and 9 bases separated the two germline ends. Germline V gene data show CDR1 as WNHNN and CDR2 as SYGVQD (reference sequence). CDR3 in amino acids: CASSEIQGSTDTQYF. The DNA of the CDR3 is TGCGCCAGCAGTGAGATCCAGGGGAGCACAGATACGCAGTATTTT.

The J gene is TRBJ1-5, the V gene TRBV2; no definite D call. CDR1 and CDR2 (germline): SNHLY, FYNNEI. This CDR3 contains 16 residues. The V end was cut by 1 base, the J end by 5 bases, with 15 bases between. CDR3 coding DNA: TGTGCCAGCAGTGAAGGGAGAGGGTACGTCTATCAGCCCCAGCATTTT. Translating gives CASSEGRGYVYQPQHF.

V gene TRBV5-6 combines with J gene TRBJ1-5, with TRBD1 matching over 8 bases. Germline V gives CDR1 SGHDT, CDR2 YYEEEE. V lost 0 bases, J lost 4 bases, and 3 bases stayed unmatched. The CDR3 runs to 15 residues. The CDR3 here is CASSLAGGRNQPQHF. CDR3 nucleotides: TGTGCCAGCAGCTTGGCAGGGGGCAGGAATCAGCCCCAGCATTTT.

This clone was counted a few times. The chain has TRBV19 and TRBJ1-3, with a weak D call TRBD1 (6 bases). V shed 5 bases and J shed 2 bases, with 16 bases lying between them. CDR1 and CDR2 (germline): LNHDA, SQIVND (reference sequence). The CDR3 totals 16 residues. CDR3 nucleotides: TGTGCCAGTAGTGGTTCCGGGACATTCGCTGGAAACACCATATATTTT. It is translated as CASSGSGTFAGNTIYF.

This clone has only a few counts. The chain uses TRBV6-5 and TRBJ1-2, with a tentative D call TRBD1 (6 bases). V shed 0 bases and J shed 4 bases, with 6 bases lying between them. Germline CDR1 is MNHEY and CDR2 is SVGAGI. The CDR3 is made up of 13 amino acids. The CDR3 loop reads CASSYSQGYGYTF. CDR3 nucleotides: TGTGCCAGCAGTTACTCACAGGGCTATGGCTACACCTTC.

The chain couples TRBV28 to TRBJ1-2; 10 nucleotides line up with TRBD1. Germline trimming cut 6 bases from V and 6 bases from J; bases unmatched to any gene: 7. The CDR3 length is 14 residues. CDR1 MDHEN and CDR2 SYDVKM come from the germline V gene. The CDR3 loop reads CASRLPGQGNGYTF. The CDR3 DNA sequence: TGTGCCAGCAGACTCCCGGGACAGGGGAATGGCTACACCTTC.

This clone came up many times. The rearrangement joins TRBV20-1 to TRBJ2-5; D gene uncertain. V was clipped by 4 bases and J by 5 bases, with 8 bases between them. Germline-derived CDR1 and CDR2 are DFQATT and SNEGSKA (reference sequence). The CDR3 is made up of 11 amino acids. The CDR3 nucleotides read TGCAGTGCTACGTTGTTTGAGACCCAGTACTTC. It translates to CSATLFETQYF.

The chain couples TRBV27 to TRBJ2-2; 12 positions match TRBD2. The ends lost 7 bases at V and 7 bases at J; junction bases unmatched: 4. Germline V gene sequence: CDR1 MNHEY, CDR2 SMNVEV (reference sequence). CDR3 length: 14 residues. The CDR3 protein is CASTLAGGIGELFF. The CDR3, as DNA: TGTGCCAGCACCCTAGCGGGGGGGATCGGGGAGCTGTTTTTT.

This clone turned up a few times. V and J are TRBV2 and TRBJ1-4; D is undetermined. Trimming shortened V by 2 bases and J by 6 bases, and 16 bases separated the two germline ends. The length of the CDR3 is 16 residues. CDR1 SNHLY and CDR2 FYNNEI come from the germline V gene. The CDR3 protein is CASSESWARTYEKLFF. The DNA for the CDR3 is TGTGCCAGCAGTGAATCCTGGGCACGGACGTATGAAAAACTGTTTTTT.

This clone was seen just once. The V call is TRBV5-1, the J call TRBJ2-3, with TRBD2 identical over 10 bases. Trimming took 3 bases from V and 3 from J; bases not matched to a gene: 4. The V gene's germline CDR1 is SGHRS and CDR2 YFSETQ. There are 15 residues in the CDR3. CDR3 coding DNA: TGCGCCAGCAGCTCGTCTAGCGGGGGTACAGATACGCAGTATTTT. Protein: CASSSSSGGTDTQYF.

This clone was observed a single time. The genes are TRBV28 and TRBJ1-1, with D possibly TRBD1 on 6 matching bases. V lost 5 bases and J 2 bases, leaving 15 bases between the germline ends. Germline loops: CDR1 MDHEN, CDR2 SYDVKM. The CDR3 covers 15 residues. The CDR3 sequence is CASSGPKDSNTEAFF. DNA for the CDR3: TGTGCCAGCAGTGGACCCAAGGACAGCAACACTGAAGCTTTCTTT.

This clone has just a few counts. The J gene is TRBJ2-7, the V gene TRBV18; D perhaps matches TRBD1 (6 bases). CDR1 is KGHSH, CDR2 LQKENI, per germline. This CDR3 spans 13 amino acids. V was pared by 3 bases and J by 4 bases, with 10 bases between. The CDR3 coding sequence is TGTGCCAGCTCACCCTTGGACAGTTACGAGCAGTACTTC. It yields the protein CASSPLDSYEQYF.

The chain combines TRBV6-1 with TRBJ2-7; 7 bases align to TRBD1. Germline lookup yields CDR1 MNHNS and CDR2 SASEGT. This CDR3 region has 16 residues. V trimming: 3 bases; J trimming: 6 bases; junction bases outside the gene matches: 14. CDR3 residues: CASSDQRGQTLGEQYV. The CDR3, as DNA: TGTGCCAGCAGTGACCAAAGGGGACAGACACTTGGCGAGCAGTACGTC.

This clone turned up a few times. This chain links TRBV18 with TRBJ1-2; the match to TRBD1 covers 7 bases. The CDR3 covers 15 residues. Per the germline V gene, CDR1 is KGHSH and CDR2 is LQKENI. The trim removed 4 bases at V and 4 bases at J, leaving 9 bases unmatched. The CDR3 DNA reads as TGTGCCAGCTCACGAGGGGGCATCGGGTTCTATGGCTACACCTTC. Translating it yields CASSRGGIGFYGYTF.